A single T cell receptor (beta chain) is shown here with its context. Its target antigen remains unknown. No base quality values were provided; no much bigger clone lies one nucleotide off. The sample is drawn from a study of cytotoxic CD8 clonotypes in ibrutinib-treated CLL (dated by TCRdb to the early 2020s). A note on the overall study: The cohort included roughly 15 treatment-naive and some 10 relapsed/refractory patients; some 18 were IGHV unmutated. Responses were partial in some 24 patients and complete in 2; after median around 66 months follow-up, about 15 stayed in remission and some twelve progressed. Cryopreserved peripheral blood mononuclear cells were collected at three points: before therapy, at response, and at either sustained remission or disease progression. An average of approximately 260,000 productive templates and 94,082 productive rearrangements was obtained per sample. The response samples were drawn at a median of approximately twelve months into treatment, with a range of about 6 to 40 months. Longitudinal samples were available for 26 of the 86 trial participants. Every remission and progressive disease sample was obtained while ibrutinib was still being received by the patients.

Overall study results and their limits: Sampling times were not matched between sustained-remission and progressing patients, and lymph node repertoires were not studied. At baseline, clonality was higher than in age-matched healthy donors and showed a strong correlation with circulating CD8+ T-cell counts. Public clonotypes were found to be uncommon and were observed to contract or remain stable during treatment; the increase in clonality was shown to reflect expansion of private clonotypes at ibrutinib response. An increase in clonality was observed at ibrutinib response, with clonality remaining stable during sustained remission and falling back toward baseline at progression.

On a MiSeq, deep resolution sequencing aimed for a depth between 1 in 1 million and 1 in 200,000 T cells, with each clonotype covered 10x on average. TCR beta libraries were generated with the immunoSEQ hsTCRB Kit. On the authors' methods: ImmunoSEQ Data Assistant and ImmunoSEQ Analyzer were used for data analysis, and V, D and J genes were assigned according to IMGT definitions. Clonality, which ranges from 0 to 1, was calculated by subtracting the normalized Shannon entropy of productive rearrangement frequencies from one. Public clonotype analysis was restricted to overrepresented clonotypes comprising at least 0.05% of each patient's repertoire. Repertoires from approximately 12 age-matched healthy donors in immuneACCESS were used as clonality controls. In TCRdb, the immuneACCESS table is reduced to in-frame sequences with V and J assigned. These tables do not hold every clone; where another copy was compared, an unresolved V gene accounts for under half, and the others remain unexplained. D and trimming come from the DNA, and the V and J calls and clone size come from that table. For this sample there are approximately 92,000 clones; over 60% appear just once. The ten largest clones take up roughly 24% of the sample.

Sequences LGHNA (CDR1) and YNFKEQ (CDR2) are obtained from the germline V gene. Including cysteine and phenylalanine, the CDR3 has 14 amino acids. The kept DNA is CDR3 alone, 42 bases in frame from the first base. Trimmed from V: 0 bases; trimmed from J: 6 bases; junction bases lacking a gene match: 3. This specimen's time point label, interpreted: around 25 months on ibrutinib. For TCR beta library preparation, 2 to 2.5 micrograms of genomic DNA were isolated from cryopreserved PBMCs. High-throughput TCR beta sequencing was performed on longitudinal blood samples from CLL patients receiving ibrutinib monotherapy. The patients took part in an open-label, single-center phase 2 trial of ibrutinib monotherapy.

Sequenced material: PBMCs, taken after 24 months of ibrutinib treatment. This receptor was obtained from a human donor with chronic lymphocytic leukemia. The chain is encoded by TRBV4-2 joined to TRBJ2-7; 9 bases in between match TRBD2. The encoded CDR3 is CASSQDPSGIEQYF. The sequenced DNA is TGTGCCAGCAGCCAAGATCCTAGCGGGATCGAGCAGTACTTC.